The source of this T cell receptor (beta chain) is a study of blood T cells in healthy people across ages. Primed by a sample-barcoded 5' primer and a J-beta primer mix, a second PCR proceeded for roughly 7 to 12 cycles. One entry per CDR3 protein results from TCRdb running MiXCR on the 5' RACE reads. Altogether roughly 1,500,000 distinct CDR3 sequences are present, 42% being singletons, with the ten largest covering around 8%. Trimming removed 6 bases from V and 4 bases from J, with 15 bases in between. This CDR3 spans 14 amino acids. The germline V gene encodes CDR1 SGHRS and CDR2 YFSETQ. The sample holds a few counts of this clonotype.

J is TRBJ2-3 and V is TRBV5-1; D possibly corresponds to TRBD2 (6 bases). Sequences were obtained from blood. The receptor was derived from a woman aged 18 to 35 in good health. In nucleotides, the CDR3 is TGCGCCAGCAATGGAGGCGGGGTAGCAGATACGCAGTATTTT. This gives the protein CASNGGGVADTQYF.